This T cell receptor (beta chain) was observed in a study of shared clonotypes between healthy human individuals. About the research overall: Serving as donors were two women and three men, whose ages spanned 18 to 49.

Study results and limitations: The four-donor shared clonotypes exceeded non-shared clonotypes in generation probability, with non-shared ones scoring lower. The authors expected sequencing depth to affect clonotype sharing among donors. Sharing across four donors was seen in roughly 5% of naive CD4 clonotypes.

The V gene lost 2 bases and the J gene lost 8 bases, with 12 bases spanning the gap. Germline V gene data show CDR1 as MNHNS and CDR2 as SASEGT. This CDR3 has 13 residues. On this clone itself: What it binds is unknown.

Generated by immunoSEQ multiplex PCR, the TCRdb table keeps only in-frame clones and is missing some. The data show 2 million to 2.5 million clones, with 85% to 95% seen just once and 0.37% held by the top ten. Material for sequencing was naive CD4+ T cells from PBMCs. Subset of the sample: CD45RA+ positively selected. This clonotype was obtained from a man aged 18-30 years in good health. Some clones in this sample may be carry-over from other donors' samples. This rearrangement joins TRBV6-1 to TRBJ1-2; tentative D call: TRBD1 (5 bases). CDR3 in amino acids: CASSESGHLGYTF. CDR3 in DNA: TGTGCCAGCAGTGAATCGGGGCACCTCGGCTACACCTTC.